One T cell receptor beta chain is described in this entry. Its antigen is as yet unknown. The sample originates from a study of tumor-infiltrating lymphocytes in localized non-small cell lung cancer. Study-level results: No T-cell fraction difference was seen between IM1 and IM2 tumors.

The repertoire was sequenced with immunoSEQ multiplex PCR; TCRdb's copy has only in-frame clones and lacks some. The repertoire holds approximately 15,000 clones, around 80% seen once, with approximately 10% in the top ten. The origin of this receptor is a human donor with non-small cell lung cancer. Material for sequencing was uninvolved lung tissue not adjacent to the tumor.

The CDR3 is CASRIGLAYNEQFF. CDR3 nucleotide sequence: TGTGCCAGCAGAATAGGGCTAGCCTACAATGAGCAGTTCTTC. The chain uses TRBV6-5 and TRBJ2-1; D gene ambiguous. Germline assignment: CDR1 MNHEY and CDR2 SVGAGI. This CDR3 contains 14 residues. Trimming cost V 6 bases and J 2 bases, with 11 bases left between them.